These 7 T cell receptor beta chains were sequenced from one sample in a study of T cells in localized non-small cell lung cancer. Repertoires were generated with immunoSEQ multiplex PCR, while TCRdb's copy carries only in-frame clones and drops some. The table shows 2,000 to 2,500 clones, with 25% to 35% occurring only once. The source was normal lung tissue next to the tumor, collected before any cancer treatment. Source of these receptors: a woman aged 35 to 75 with stage II squamous cell lung carcinoma.

V usage is TRBV19 and J usage is TRBJ2-2, with D possibly TRBD1 on 5 matching bases. Germline-derived CDR1 and CDR2 are LNHDA and SQIVND (reference sequence). Trimming cost V 4 bases and J 4 bases, with 13 bases left between them. The CDR3 is 15 amino acids. As DNA, the CDR3 is TGTGCCAGTAGTACAAAAGACAGATTCACCGGGGAGCTGTTTTTT. Amino acid sequence: CASSTKDRFTGELFF.

This clone occurred a few times. The J gene is TRBJ1-5, the V gene TRBV19; D may be TRBD1 (5 bases). Deletions cut 7 bases from V and 4 bases from J, with 17 bases between. The CDR3 length is 15 residues. Germline CDR1 is LNHDA and CDR2 is SQIVND (reference sequence). CDR3 DNA: TGTGCCAGTAAGGGAGGCCAGGGAGGGAATCAGCCCCAGCATTTT. Translation: CASKGGQGGNQPQHF. Supplemented by reference TRBV19 and TRBJ1-5, the full variable domain reads DGGITQSPKYLFRKEGQNVTLSCEQNLNHDAMYWYRQDPGQGLRLIYYSQIVNDFQKGDIAEGYSVSREKKESFPLTVTSAQKNPTAFYLCASKGGQGGNQPQHFGDGTRLSIL.

The chain links TRBV11-3 to TRBJ1-6; no clear D gene. Trimming removed 5 bases from V and 6 bases from J, with 11 bases in between. Germline V gene sequence: CDR1 SGHNT, CDR2 YENEEA. This CDR3 has 14 residues. Here the CDR3 reads CASSARWGNSPLHF. The CDR3 coding sequence is TGTGCCAGCAGCGCTCGTTGGGGTAATTCACCCCTCCACTTT.

CDR3 in DNA: TGTGCCAGTAGTATGGGGACCGGGACTATCCTCAATGAGCAGTTCTTC. This translates into CASSMGTGTILNEQFF. The rearrangement uses TRBV19 and TRBJ2-1, with 7 bases fitting TRBD2. CDR3 length: 16 residues. Per germline, CDR1 LNHDA and CDR2 SQIVND (reference sequence). V dropped 3 bases and J dropped 6; count of bases not matched to a gene: 11.

V usage is TRBV19 and J usage is TRBJ2-1, with TRBD2 matching 15 bases. V lost 3 bases and J lost 2; bases outside the gene matches: 5. Germline V gene lookup returns CDR1 LNHDA and CDR2 SQIVND (reference sequence). There are 18 residues in the CDR3. The CDR3 protein is CASSIGLAGGSPYNEQFF. The CDR3, as DNA: TGTGCCAGTAGTATTGGACTAGCGGGAGGGTCCCCCTACAATGAGCAGTTCTTC.

The rearrangement uses TRBV6-8 and TRBJ1-1, with TRBD1 matching over 8 bases. The germline V gene has CDR1 MNHGY and CDR2 SAAAGT. The trim removed 10 bases at V and 4 bases at J, leaving 14 bases unmatched. The CDR3 covers 15 residues. As DNA, the CDR3 is TGTGCCATCAGCCCCGACCGACAGGGGCCCACTGAAGCTTTCTTT. Translated: CAISPDRQGPTEAFF.

This chain uses TRBV2 with TRBJ1-1; tentatively, D is TRBD1 (5 bases). Germline assignment: CDR1 SNHLY and CDR2 FYNNEI. This CDR3 has 12 amino acids. The V end was cut by 7 bases, the J end by 1 base, with 7 bases between. The CDR3 DNA reads as TGTGCCAGCACTGACAGGAACACTGAAGCTTTCTTT. This gives the protein CASTDRNTEAFF.